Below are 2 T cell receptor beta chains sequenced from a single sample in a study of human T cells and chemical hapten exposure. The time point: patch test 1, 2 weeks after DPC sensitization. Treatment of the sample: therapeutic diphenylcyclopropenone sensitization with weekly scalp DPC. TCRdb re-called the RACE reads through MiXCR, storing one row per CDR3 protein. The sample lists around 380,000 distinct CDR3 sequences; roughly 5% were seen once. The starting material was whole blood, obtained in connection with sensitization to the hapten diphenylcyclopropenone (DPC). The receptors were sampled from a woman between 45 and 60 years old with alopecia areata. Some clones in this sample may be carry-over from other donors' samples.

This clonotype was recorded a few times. Written as DNA, the CDR3 is TGTGCCAGCAGTGCGACCCGCTCACAGGGAGAGACCCAGTACTTC. It specifies CASSATRSQGETQYF. The chain recombines TRBV6-1 with TRBJ2-5; maybe TRBD1 (6 bases). V lost 4 bases, J lost 4 bases, and 16 bases lay in between. The CDR3 runs to 15 residues. The germline gives CDR1 MNHNS, CDR2 SASEGT.

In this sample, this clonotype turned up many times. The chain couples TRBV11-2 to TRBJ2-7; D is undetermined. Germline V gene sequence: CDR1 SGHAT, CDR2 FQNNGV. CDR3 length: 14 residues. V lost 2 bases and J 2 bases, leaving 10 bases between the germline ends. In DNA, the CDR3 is TGTGCCAGCAGCTTATCTGGCAGCCCCTACGAGCAGTACTTC. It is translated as CASSLSGSPYEQYF.